This T cell receptor beta chain was profiled in a study of cytomegalovirus exposure and HLA in healthy donors. For the study at large: Early released data had tens of millions of unique TCRs, all coming from HLA-typed donors.

Overall study findings and caveats: Clonal expansion was found to be greater in HLA-associated TCR beta chains than in equally common others in a later analysis.

The PCR contained 60 Vbeta and 13 Jbeta primers. Profiled with immunoSEQ multiplex PCR; TCRdb holds only in-frame clones, not every one. The sample yields over 200,000 clones, 77% seen once. Trimming removed 0 bases at V and 7 bases at J, with 12 bases between. This CDR3 is 14 amino acids long. The germline V gene encodes CDR1 GTSNPN and CDR2 SVGIG (reference sequence). Note on this clone: Its antigen is not known.

The receptor's source is a woman aged 55-75 years in good health and CMV-seropositive. What was sequenced was PBMCs. This chain links TRBV30 with TRBJ1-4; maybe TRBD1 (5 bases). In nucleotides, the CDR3 is TGTGCCTGGAGTGTTGGACAATTTAGTGAAAAACTGTTTTTT. Amino acid sequence: CAWSVGQFSEKLFF.